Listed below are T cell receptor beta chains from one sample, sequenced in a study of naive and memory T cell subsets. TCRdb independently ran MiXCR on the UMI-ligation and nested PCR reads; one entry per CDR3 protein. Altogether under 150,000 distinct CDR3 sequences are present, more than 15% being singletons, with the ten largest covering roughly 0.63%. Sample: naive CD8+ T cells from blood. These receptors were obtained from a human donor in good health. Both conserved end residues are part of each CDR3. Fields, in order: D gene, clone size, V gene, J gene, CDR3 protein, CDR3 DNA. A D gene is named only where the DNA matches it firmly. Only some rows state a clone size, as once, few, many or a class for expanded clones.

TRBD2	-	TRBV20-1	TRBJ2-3	CSAHPSGTADTQYF	TGCAGTGCCCACCCTAGCGGGACGGCAGATACGCAGTATTTT
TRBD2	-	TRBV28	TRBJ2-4	CASSLWREVKNIQYF	TGTGCCAGCAGTTTATGGCGGGAGGTCAAAAACATTCAGTACTTC
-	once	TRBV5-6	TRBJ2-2	CARSLARDDTGELFF	TGTGCCAGAAGCTTGGCGCGGGACGACACCGGGGAGCTGTTTTTT
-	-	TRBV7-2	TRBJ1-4	CASSPGLENEKLFF	TGTGCCAGCAGCCCCGGACTGGAAAATGAAAAACTGTTTTTT
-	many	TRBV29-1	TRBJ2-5	CSVLERPQETQYF	TGCAGCGTTTTGGAGCGGCCCCAAGAGACCCAGTACTTC
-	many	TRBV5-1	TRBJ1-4	CASSKADTSNEKLFF	TGCGCCAGCAGCAAAGCCGACACCTCGAATGAAAAACTGTTTTTT
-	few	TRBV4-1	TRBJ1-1	CASSHLRGTEAFF	TGCGCCAGCAGCCATTTACGTGGCACTGAAGCTTTCTTT
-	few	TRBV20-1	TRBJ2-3	CSARVENTDTQYF	TGCAGTGCTAGAGTCGAGAACACAGATACGCAGTATTTT
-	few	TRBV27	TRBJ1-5	CASRSAGGNQPQHF	TGTGCCAGCAGGTCGGCAGGGGGCAATCAGCCCCAGCATTTT
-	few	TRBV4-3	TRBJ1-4	CASSQEFVGAGPNEKLFF	TGCGCCAGCAGCCAAGAATTTGTCGGGGCGGGCCCTAATGAAAAACTGTTTTTT
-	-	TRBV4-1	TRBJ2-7	CASSQGRSTYEQYF	TGCGCCAGCAGCCAAGGCCGTTCCACCTACGAGCAGTACTTC
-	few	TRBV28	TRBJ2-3	CASSFVLRAQYF	TGTGCCAGCAGCTTCGTCCTTAGAGCGCAGTATTTT
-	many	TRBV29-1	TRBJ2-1	CSVEDGNEQFF	TGCAGCGTAGAGGACGGTAATGAGCAGTTCTTC
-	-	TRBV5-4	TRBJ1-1	CASSPRGSPLMNTEAFF	TGTGCCAGCAGCCCCCGGGGCAGCCCACTTATGAACACTGAAGCTTTCTTT
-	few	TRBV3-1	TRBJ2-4	CASSQGGEDVFF	TGTGCCAGCAGCCAAGGGGGCGAGGATGTATTCTTC
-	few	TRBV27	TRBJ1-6	CASSLPGNNSPLHF	TGTGCCAGCAGTTTACCGGGAAATAATTCACCCCTCCACTTT
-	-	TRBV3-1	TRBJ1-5	CASSLLLDNQPQHF	TGTGCCAGCAGCCTCCTTTTGGATAATCAGCCCCAGCATTTT
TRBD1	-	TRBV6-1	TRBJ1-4	CASRVGQGIEKLFF	TGTGCCAGCAGAGTGGGACAGGGGATTGAAAAACTGTTTTTT
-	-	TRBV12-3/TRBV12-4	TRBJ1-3	CASGLGTGINSGNTIYF	TGTGCCAGCGGTTTAGGGACGGGAATCAACTCTGGAAACACCATATATTTT
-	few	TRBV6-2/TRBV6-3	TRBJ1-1	CASRRTSNTEAFF	TGTGCCAGCAGGCGGACTTCCAATACTGAAGCTTTCTTT
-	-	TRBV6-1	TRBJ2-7	CASSEWTLYEQYF	TGTGCCAGCAGTGAATGGACCCTTTACGAGCAGTACTTC
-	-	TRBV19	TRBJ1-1	CASTFGGIENTEAFF	TGTGCCAGTACCTTCGGGGGGATCGAGAACACTGAAGCTTTCTTT
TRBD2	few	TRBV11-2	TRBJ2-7	CATRDYTYEQYF	TGTGCCACCCGGGACTATACCTACGAGCAGTACTTC
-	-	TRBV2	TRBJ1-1	CASTPLSLEAFF	TGTGCCAGCACTCCTCTCTCCCTCGAAGCTTTCTTT